Below, 13 T cell receptor beta chains from the same sample are listed, as sequenced in a study of human T cells and chemical hapten exposure. Described time point: patch test 2, 6 weeks after DPC sensitization. Treatment given: therapeutic diphenylcyclopropenone sensitization with weekly scalp DPC. A single record per CDR3 protein comes from TCRdb applying MiXCR to the RACE reads. The repertoire holds about 140,000 distinct CDR3 sequences, with 12% as singletons. Sequenced here: whole blood, sampled in connection with sensitization to the hapten diphenylcyclopropenone (DPC). These receptor sequences come from a woman in her forties or fifties with alopecia areata. Some clones in this sample may be carry-over from other donors' samples.

V usage is TRBV2 and J usage is TRBJ1-2, with D uncertain. The germline V gene has CDR1 SNHLY and CDR2 FYNNEI. There are 12 residues in the CDR3. V lost 7 bases and J 4 bases, leaving 10 bases between the germline ends. The DNA of the CDR3 is TGTGCCAGCACCTACGAAGGCTATGGCTACACCTTC. Amino acids: CASTYEGYGYTF. The full variable domain, rest sourced from reference TRBV2 and TRBJ1-2, is EPEVTQTPSHQVTQMGQEVILRCVPISNHLYFYWYRQILGQKVEFLVSFYNNEISEKSEIFDDQFSVERPDGSNFTLKIRSTKLEDSAMYFCASTYEGYGYTFGSGTRLTVV.

The rearrangement uses TRBV18 and TRBJ1-1; tentatively, D is TRBD1 (6 bases). In germline, CDR1 is KGHSH, CDR2 LQKENI. V shed 2 bases and J shed 4 bases, with 11 bases lying between them. This CDR3 has 14 residues. The CDR3 region is CASSPARGTTEAFF. DNA of the CDR3: TGTGCCAGCTCACCAGCCAGGGGCACCACTGAAGCTTTCTTT.

This chain connects TRBV28 to TRBJ1-1; D is possibly TRBD1 (6 bases). This CDR3 spans 16 amino acids. Germline CDR1 is MDHEN and CDR2 is SYDVKM. Deletions cut 2 bases from V and 1 base from J, with 14 bases between. The CDR3 spells CASSLPPGASNTEAFF. CDR3 sequence (DNA): TGTGCCAGCAGTTTACCACCGGGGGCGTCGAACACTGAAGCTTTCTTT. Full variable domain (missing parts from reference TRBV28 and TRBJ1-1): DVKVTQSSRYLVKRTGEKVFLECVQDMDHENMFWYRQDPGLGLRLIYFSYDVKMKEKGDIPEGYSVSREKKERFSLILESASTNQTSMYLCASSLPPGASNTEAFFGQGTRLTVV.

The sample holds many counts of this clonotype. The V and J genes are TRBV30 and TRBJ2-1; D not certain. From germline, CDR1 is GTSNPN and CDR2 SVGIG (reference sequence). Trimming left V 3 bases short and J 0 bases short, with 9 bases between. CDR3 size: 14 residues. The CDR3 nucleotides are TGTGCCTGGAGGACGAGTAGCTCCTACAATGAGCAGTTCTTC. Protein: CAWRTSSSYNEQFF.

This chain connects TRBV29-1 to TRBJ2-3; TRBD2 agrees at 12 bases. The CDR3 is 15 amino acids. Trimming removed 6 bases from V and 3 bases from J; junction bases left unmatched: 7. Looked up from germline, CDR1 is SQVTM and CDR2 is ANQGSEA. The CDR3 loop reads CSVGTSGLGTDTQYF. DNA for the CDR3: TGCAGCGTGGGGACTAGCGGGCTAGGTACAGATACGCAGTATTTT.

This clonotype was seen more than once but under ten times. This chain joins TRBV28 and TRBJ2-7; no clear D gene. V gave up 6 bases and J gave up 2 bases, with 11 bases separating them. CDR1 MDHEN and CDR2 SYDVKM come from the germline V gene. The CDR3 is made up of 13 amino acids. The CDR3 DNA is TGTGCCAGCAGGGACGGTGGACCCTACGAGCAGTACTTC. Translating it yields CASRDGGPYEQYF.

This chain joins TRBV6-2 or TRBV6-3 and TRBJ2-7; 8 bases line up with TRBD1. V dropped 6 bases and J dropped 4; count of bases not matched to a gene: 5. The CDR3 is 13 residues long. The germline V gene has CDR1 MNHEY and CDR2 SVGEGT. The CDR3: CASSTGTGYEQYF. CDR3 sequence (DNA): TGTGCCAGCAGCACCGGGACAGGTTACGAGCAGTACTTC.

J is TRBJ1-5 and V is TRBV12-3 or TRBV12-4; 10 nucleotides match TRBD1. The CDR3 is 15 residues long. The junction had 6 bases not matched to a gene; V was cut back by 5 bases and J by 5 bases. DNA of the CDR3: TGTGCCAGCAGTACCGGACAGGGGGGAGATCAGCCCCAGCATTTT. It encodes CASSTGQGGDQPQHF.

This clonotype appeared many times. The CDR3 loop reads CASSLEGASYNEQFF. DNA for the CDR3: TGCGCCAGCAGCTTAGAAGGGGCGTCCTACAATGAGCAGTTCTTC. This rearrangement joins TRBV5-1 to TRBJ2-1; D possibly corresponds to TRBD1 (5 bases). The V gene's germline CDR1 is SGHRS and CDR2 YFSETQ. Trimming stripped 2 bases from V and 1 base from J, with 10 bases between. The CDR3 totals 15 residues.

The chain is built from TRBV4-2 and TRBJ2-7, with D possibly TRBD2 on 6 matching bases. The CDR3 loop spans 15 amino acids. Germline assignment: CDR1 LGHNA and CDR2 YNFKEQ. Between the trimmed V and J ends, which lost 4 bases and 3 bases, there was a span of 16 bases. CDR3: CASSPGLETIYEQYF. CDR3 DNA: TGTGCCAGCAGCCCGGGACTCGAGACAATCTACGAGCAGTACTTC.

This clonotype was seen more than once but under ten times. The chain recombines TRBV7-9 with TRBJ2-5; perhaps TRBD2 as D (6 bases). In germline, CDR1 is SEHNR, CDR2 FQNEAQ (reference sequence). V was trimmed by 4 bases and J by 2 bases, leaving 14 bases between them. This CDR3 comprises 15 residues. This CDR3 reads CASSSPWDWQETQYF. CDR3 coding DNA: TGTGCCAGCAGCTCACCCTGGGACTGGCAAGAGACCCAGTACTTC.

The gene calls are TRBV29-1 and TRBJ2-7; 13 bases align to TRBD2. The J segment lost 2 bases and the V segment lost 6 bases, leaving 4 bases of the junction unmatched. This CDR3 is 14 amino acids long. Germline V lookup: CDR1 SQVTM, CDR2 ANQGSEA. The CDR3 DNA reads TGCAGCGTAGTACTAGCGGGAGGGACCTACGAGCAGTACTTC. As protein: CSVVLAGGTYEQYF.

The chain has TRBV20-1 and TRBJ1-3; no definite D call. V lost 5 bases, J lost 3 bases, and 8 bases lay in between. CDR1 and CDR2 from the germline V gene are DFQATT and SNEGSKA (reference sequence). This CDR3 has 12 amino acids. CDR3 sequence (DNA): TGCAGTGCTGACACCGGTGGAAACACCATATATTTT. Protein: CSADTGGNTIYF.